The subject of this entry is one TCR beta chain. Its target is unknown. The sample originates from a study of human T cells and chemical hapten exposure. Time point defined: patch test 3, about 24 weeks after DPC sensitization. Treatment noted: therapeutic diphenylcyclopropenone sensitization with weekly scalp DPC. Broader study findings: Sensitizing with DPC caused no change in TCRs above 1 in 1000 frequency.

The CDR3 length is 14 residues. V lost 7 bases to trimming and J lost 5 bases, with 19 bases between them. Germline V gives CDR1 SGHDT, CDR2 YYEEEE. MiXCR, run by TCRdb on the RACE reads, gives a single entry per CDR3 protein. Here the sample spans 85,000 to 100,000 distinct CDR3 sequences, 25% to 35% being singletons. Sequenced here: whole blood, sampled in connection with sensitization to the hapten diphenylcyclopropenone (DPC). This chain links TRBV5-6 with TRBJ2-7; no definite D call. This TCR came from a man aged 40-55 years with alopecia areata. Some clones in this sample may be carry-over from other donors' samples. CDR3 coding DNA: TGTGCCAGCCTTTACTTGGGCAATCCGGACGAGCAGTACTTC. Translation: CASLYLGNPDEQYF. Variable domain in full (rest from reference TRBV5-6 and TRBJ2-7): DAGVTQSPTHLIKTRGQQVTLRCSPKSGHDTVSWYQQALGQGPQFIFQYYEEEERQRGNFPDRFSGHQFPNYSSELNVNALLLGDSALYLCASLYLGNPDEQYFGPGTRLTVT.